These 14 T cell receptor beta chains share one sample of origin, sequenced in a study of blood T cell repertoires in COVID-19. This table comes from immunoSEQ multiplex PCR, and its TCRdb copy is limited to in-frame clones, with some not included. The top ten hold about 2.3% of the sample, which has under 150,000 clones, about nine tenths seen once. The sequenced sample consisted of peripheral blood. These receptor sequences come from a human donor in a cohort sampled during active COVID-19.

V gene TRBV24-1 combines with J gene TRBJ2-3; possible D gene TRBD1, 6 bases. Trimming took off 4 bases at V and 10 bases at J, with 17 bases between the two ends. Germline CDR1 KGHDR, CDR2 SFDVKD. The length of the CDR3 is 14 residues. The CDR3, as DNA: TGTGCCACCAGTGACAGCCCGACAGGCTGGGCGCAGTATTTT. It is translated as CATSDSPTGWAQYF.

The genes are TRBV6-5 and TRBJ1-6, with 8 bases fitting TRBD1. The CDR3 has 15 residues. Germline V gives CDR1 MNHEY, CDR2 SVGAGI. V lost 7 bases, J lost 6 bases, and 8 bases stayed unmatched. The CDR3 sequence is CASNVDRGLNSPLHF. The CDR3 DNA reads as TGTGCCAGCAACGTAGACAGGGGACTTAATTCACCCCTCCACTTT.

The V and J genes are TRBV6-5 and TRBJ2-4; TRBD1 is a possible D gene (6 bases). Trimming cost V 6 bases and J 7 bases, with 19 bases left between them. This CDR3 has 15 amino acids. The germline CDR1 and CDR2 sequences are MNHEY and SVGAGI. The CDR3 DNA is TGTGCCAGCAGCCGTAACCCGGGACAAGGGAACATTCAGTACTTC. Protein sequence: CASSRNPGQGNIQYF.

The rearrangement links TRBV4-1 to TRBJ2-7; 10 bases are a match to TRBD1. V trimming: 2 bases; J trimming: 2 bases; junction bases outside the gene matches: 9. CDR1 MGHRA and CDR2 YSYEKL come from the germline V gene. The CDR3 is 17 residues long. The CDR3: CASSQRGGGQGTYEQYF. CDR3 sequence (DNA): TGCGCCAGCAGCCAAAGGGGAGGGGGACAGGGGACCTACGAGCAGTACTTC.

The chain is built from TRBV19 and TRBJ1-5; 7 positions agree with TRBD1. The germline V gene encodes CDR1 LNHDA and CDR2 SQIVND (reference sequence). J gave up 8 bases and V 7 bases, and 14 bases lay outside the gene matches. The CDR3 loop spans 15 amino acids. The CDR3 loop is CASTATTGVGEPQHF. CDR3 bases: TGTGCCAGTACCGCGACCACAGGGGTAGGGGAGCCCCAGCATTTT.

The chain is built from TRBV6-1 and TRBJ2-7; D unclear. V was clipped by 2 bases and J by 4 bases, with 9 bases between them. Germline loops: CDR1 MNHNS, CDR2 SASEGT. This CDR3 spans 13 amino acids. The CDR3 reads CASSEKRYYEQYF. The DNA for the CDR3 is TGTGCCAGCAGTGAAAAACGGTATTACGAGCAGTACTTC.

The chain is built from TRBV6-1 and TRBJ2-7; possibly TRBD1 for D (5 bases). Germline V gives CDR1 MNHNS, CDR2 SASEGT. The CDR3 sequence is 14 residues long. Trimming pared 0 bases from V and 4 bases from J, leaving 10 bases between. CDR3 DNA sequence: TGTGCCAGCAGTGAAGCGGCACGGACATACGAGCAGTACTTC. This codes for CASSEAARTYEQYF.

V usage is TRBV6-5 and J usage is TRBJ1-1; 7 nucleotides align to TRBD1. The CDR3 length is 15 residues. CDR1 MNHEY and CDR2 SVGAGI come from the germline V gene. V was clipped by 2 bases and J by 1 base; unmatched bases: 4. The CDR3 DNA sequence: TGTGCCAGCAGTTACGAGGGGGCAAGGAACACTGAAGCTTTCTTT. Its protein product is CASSYEGARNTEAFF.

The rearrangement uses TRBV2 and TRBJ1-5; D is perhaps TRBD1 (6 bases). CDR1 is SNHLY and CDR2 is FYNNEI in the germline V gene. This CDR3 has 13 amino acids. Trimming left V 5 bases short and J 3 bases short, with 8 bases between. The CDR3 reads CASSRQANQPQHF. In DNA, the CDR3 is TGTGCCAGCAGTCGACAGGCCAATCAGCCCCAGCATTTT.

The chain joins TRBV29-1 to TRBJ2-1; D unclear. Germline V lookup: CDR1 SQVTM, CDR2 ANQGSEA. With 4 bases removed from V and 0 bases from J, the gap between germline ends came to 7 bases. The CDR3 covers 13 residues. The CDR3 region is CSVASYSYNEQFF. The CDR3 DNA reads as TGCAGCGTTGCCTCGTACTCCTACAATGAGCAGTTCTTC.

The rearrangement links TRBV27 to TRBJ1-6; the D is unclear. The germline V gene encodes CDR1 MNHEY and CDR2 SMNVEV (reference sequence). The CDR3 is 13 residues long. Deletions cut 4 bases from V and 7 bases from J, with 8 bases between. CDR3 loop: CASSSIQNSPLHF. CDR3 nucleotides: TGTGCCAGCAGTTCGATCCAGAATTCACCCCTCCACTTT.

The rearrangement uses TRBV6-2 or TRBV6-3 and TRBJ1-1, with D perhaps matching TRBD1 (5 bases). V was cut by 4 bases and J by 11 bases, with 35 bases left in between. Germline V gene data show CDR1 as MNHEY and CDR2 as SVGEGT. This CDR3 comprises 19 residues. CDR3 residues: CASSSNVRGAGLGGWRAFF. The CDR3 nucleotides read TGTGCCAGCAGTTCCAACGTTCGCGGCGCGGGCCTCGGGGGTTGGCGGGCTTTCTTT.

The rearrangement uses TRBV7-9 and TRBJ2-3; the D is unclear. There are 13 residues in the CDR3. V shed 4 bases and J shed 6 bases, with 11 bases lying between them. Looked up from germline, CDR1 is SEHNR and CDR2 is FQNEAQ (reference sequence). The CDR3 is CASSSYDTDTQYF. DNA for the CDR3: TGTGCCAGCAGCTCGTACGACACGGATACGCAGTATTTT.

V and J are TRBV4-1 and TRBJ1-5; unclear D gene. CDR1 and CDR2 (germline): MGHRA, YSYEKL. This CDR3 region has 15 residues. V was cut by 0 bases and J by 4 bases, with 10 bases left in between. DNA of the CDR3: TGCGCCAGCAGCCAAGATCCGTCCAGTAATCAGCCCCAGCATTTT. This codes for CASSQDPSSNQPQHF.